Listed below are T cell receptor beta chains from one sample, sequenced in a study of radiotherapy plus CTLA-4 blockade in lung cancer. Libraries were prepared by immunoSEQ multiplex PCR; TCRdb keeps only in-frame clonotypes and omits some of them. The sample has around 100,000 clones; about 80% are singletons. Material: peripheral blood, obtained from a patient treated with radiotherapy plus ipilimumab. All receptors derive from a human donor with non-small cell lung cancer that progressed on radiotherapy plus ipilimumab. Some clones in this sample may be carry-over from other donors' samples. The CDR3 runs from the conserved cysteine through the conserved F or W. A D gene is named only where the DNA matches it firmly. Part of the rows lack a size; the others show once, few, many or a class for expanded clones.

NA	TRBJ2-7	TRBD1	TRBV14	CASSQSGTGGYYEQYF	TGTGCCAGCAGCCAAAGCGGGACAGGGGGCTACTACGAGCAGTACTTC
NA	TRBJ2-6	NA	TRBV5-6	CASSSLVYSRGANVLTF	TGTGCCAGCAGCTCTCTAGTTTATTCTAGGGGGGCCAACGTCCTGACTTTC
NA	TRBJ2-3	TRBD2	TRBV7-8	CASSALRASGGTDTQYF	TGTGCCAGCAGCGCGCTGCGTGCTAGCGGGGGCACAGATACGCAGTATTTT
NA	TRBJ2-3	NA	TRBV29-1	CSVEVVETDTQYF	TGCAGCGTTGAAGTGGTAGAGACAGATACGCAGTATTTT
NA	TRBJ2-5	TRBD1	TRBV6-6	CASSSTGGPRETQYF	TGTGCCAGCAGTTCTACAGGGGGGCCTCGGGAGACCCAGTACTTC
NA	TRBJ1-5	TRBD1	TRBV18	CASSPTGTGGNQPQHF	TGTGCCAGCTCACCGACCGGGACAGGTGGCAATCAGCCCCAGCATTTT
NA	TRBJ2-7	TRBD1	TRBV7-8	CASSAQGQAYSYEQYF	TGTGCCAGCAGCGCCCAGGGACAGGCCTACTCCTACGAGCAGTACTTC
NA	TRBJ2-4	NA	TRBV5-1	CASSFRGIKNIQYF	TGCGCCAGCAGCTTTAGGGGGATCAAAAACATTCAGTACTTC
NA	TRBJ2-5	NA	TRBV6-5	CASSYGTEETQYF	TGTGCCAGCAGTTACGGGACGGAAGAGACCCAGTACTTC
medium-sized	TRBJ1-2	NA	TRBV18	CASSRGRDRGYGYTF	TGTGCCAGCTCACGGGGACGGGACCGGGGCTATGGCTACACCTTC
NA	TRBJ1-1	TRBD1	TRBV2	CASSSGQGETEAFF	TGTGCCAGCAGCTCTGGACAGGGTGAAACTGAAGCTTTCTTT
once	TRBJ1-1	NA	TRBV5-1	CASIGPGLNTEAFF	TGCGCCAGCATCGGCCCAGGGTTGAACACTGAAGCTTTCTTT
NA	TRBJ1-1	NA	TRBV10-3	CAISDRQGNTEAFF	TGTGCCATCAGTGATCGGCAGGGGAACACTGAAGCTTTCTTT
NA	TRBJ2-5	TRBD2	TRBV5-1	CASSLGSGGRALETQYF	TGCGCCAGCAGCTTGGGATCGGGGGGAAGAGCCTTAGAGACCCAGTACTTC
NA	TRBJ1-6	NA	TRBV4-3	CASSQEYQVSYNSPLHF	TGCGCCAGCAGCCAAGAGTACCAGGTCTCCTATAATTCACCCCTCCACTTT
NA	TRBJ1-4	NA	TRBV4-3	CASSRVTTTNEKLFF	TGCGCCAGCAGCCGAGTAACTACAACTAATGAAAAACTGTTTTTT
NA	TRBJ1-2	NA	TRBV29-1	CSVEFPGYTF	TGCAGCGTTGAATTTCCCGGCTACACCTTC
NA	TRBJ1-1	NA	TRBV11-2	CASSLGGRAEAFF	TGTGCCAGCAGCTTAGGGGGCAGGGCGGAGGCTTTCTTT
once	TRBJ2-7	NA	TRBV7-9	CASSFSDEQYF	TGTGCCAGCAGCTTTTCGGACGAGCAGTACTTC
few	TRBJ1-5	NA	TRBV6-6	CASSSRHGNQPQHF	TGTGCCAGCAGTTCTCGACACGGCAATCAGCCCCAGCATTTT
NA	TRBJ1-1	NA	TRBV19	CASSIFPAVNTEAFF	TGTGCCAGTAGTATATTCCCGGCAGTGAACACTGAAGCTTTCTTT
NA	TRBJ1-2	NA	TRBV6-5	CASSYLPGIANYGYTF	TGTGCCAGCAGTTACCTCCCCGGCATTGCTAACTATGGCTACACCTTC
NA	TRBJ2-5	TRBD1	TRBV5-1	CASSQGQNQETQYF	TGCGCCAGCAGCCAGGGACAGAACCAAGAGACCCAGTACTTC
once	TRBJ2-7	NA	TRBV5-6	CASSLLGTQSAYEQYF	TGTGCCAGCAGCTTGTTAGGCACTCAATCCGCGTACGAGCAGTACTTC
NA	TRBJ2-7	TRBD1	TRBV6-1	CASSPDRSYEQYF	TGTGCCAGCAGTCCGGACAGGTCCTACGAGCAGTACTTC
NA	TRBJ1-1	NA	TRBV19	CASSMGVHTEAFF	TGTGCCAGTAGTATGGGGGTGCACACTGAAGCTTTCTTT
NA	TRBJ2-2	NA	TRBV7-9	CASLRRGRAGELFF	TGTGCCAGCCTTCGGAGGGGACGCGCCGGGGAGCTGTTTTTT
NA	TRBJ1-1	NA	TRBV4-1	CASSWAGAEAFF	TGCGCCAGCAGCTGGGCGGGTGCTGAAGCTTTCTTT
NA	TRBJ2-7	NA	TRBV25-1	CASSEQGYEQYF	TGTGCCAGCAGTGAACAGGGGTACGAGCAGTACTTC
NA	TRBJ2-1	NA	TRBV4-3	CASSQDRTGRTKPANEQFF	TGCGCCAGCAGCCAAGATCGGACTGGGCGGACCAAACCAGCCAATGAGCAGTTCTTC
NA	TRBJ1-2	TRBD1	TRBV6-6	CASSYSGGQGDGYTF	TGTGCCAGCAGTTACTCGGGAGGACAGGGCGATGGCTACACCTTC
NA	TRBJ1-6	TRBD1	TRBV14	CASSSIGRGFSSPLHF	TGTGCCAGCAGCTCGATTGGCAGGGGGTTCAGTTCACCCCTCCACTTT
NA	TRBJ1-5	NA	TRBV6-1	CASSRTWNRPQHF	TGTGCCAGCAGTCGGACTTGGAATCGGCCCCAGCATTTT
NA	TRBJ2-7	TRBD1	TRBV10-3	CAISPGTGVSTYEQYF	TGTGCCATCAGTCCCGGGACAGGGGTGTCGACCTACGAGCAGTACTTC
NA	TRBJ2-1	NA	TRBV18	CASSPPRDGDNEQFF	TGTGCCAGCTCACCACCAAGGGACGGCGACAATGAGCAGTTCTTC
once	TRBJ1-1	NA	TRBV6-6	CASSYYGRMNTEAFF	TGTGCCAGCAGTTACTACGGCAGGATGAACACTGAAGCTTTCTTT
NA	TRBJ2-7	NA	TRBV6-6	CASSWRFVYEQYF	TGTGCCAGCAGTTGGAGGTTTGTGTACGAGCAGTACTTC
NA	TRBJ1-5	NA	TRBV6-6	CASSPNPAEPQHF	TGTGCCAGCAGTCCCAATCCGGCGGAACCCCAGCATTTT
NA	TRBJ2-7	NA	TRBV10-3	CAIRDRGYEQYF	TGTGCCATCAGGGACAGAGGCTACGAGCAGTACTTC
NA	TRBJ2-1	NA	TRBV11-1	CASRQEHNEQFF	TGTGCCAGCAGGCAGGAGCACAATGAGCAGTTCTTC
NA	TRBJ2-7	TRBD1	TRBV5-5	CASTPLGWDRYEQYF	TGTGCCAGCACCCCACTTGGTTGGGACAGATACGAGCAGTACTTC
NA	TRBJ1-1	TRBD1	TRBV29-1	CSVEETGITEAFF	TGCAGCGTTGAAGAGACAGGGATCACTGAAGCTTTCTTT
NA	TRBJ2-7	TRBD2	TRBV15	CATSGGRGYEQYF	TGTGCCACCAGCGGAGGGAGGGGCTACGAGCAGTACTTC
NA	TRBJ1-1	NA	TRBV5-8	CASSPLWGLNTEAFF	TGTGCCAGCAGCCCCCTATGGGGCCTTAACACTGAAGCTTTCTTT
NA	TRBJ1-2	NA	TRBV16	CASSPSLNGYTF	TGTGCCAGCAGCCCCTCCCTGAATGGCTACACCTTC
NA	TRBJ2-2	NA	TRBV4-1	CASSQDSRGTGELFF	TGCGCCAGCAGCCAAGACTCGCGGGGAACCGGGGAGCTGTTTTTT
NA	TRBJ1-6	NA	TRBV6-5	CASSLSGYNSPLHF	TGTGCCAGCAGTTTGTCGGGGTATAATTCACCCCTCCACTTT
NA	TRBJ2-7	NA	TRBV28	CALGVGGEQYF	TGTGCTCTAGGGGTAGGTGGCGAGCAGTACTTC
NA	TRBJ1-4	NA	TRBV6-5	CASRQGREKLFF	TGTGCCAGCAGACAGGGAAGGGAAAAACTGTTTTTT
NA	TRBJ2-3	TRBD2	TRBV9	CASSVGGGESDTQYF	TGTGCCAGCAGCGTCGGTGGGGGGGAATCAGATACGCAGTATTTT
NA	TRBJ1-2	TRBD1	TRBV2	CASSELGRGREYGYTF	TGTGCCAGCAGTGAATTGGGCAGGGGGCGAGAGTATGGCTACACCTTC
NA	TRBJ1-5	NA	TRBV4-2	CASSQAGGNQPQHF	TGTGCCAGCAGCCAAGCAGGGGGCAATCAGCCCCAGCATTTT
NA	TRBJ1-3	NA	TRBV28	CASSSPGSGNTIYF	TGTGCCAGCAGTTCCCCGGGGTCTGGAAACACCATATATTTT